The 19 T cell receptor beta chains below all came from one sample that was sequenced in a study of blood T cell repertoires in COVID-19. Sequencing used immunoSEQ multiplex PCR; TCRdb keeps in-frame clones, though not all of them. The sample contains over 35,000 clones, roughly 90% of which appear only once. The sequenced sample consisted of peripheral blood. These receptors were obtained from a man aged 70-80 years with active COVID-19.

V and J are TRBV5-6 and TRBJ2-6; D possibly corresponds to TRBD2 (6 bases). This CDR3 is 16 amino acids long. Germline V gene sequence: CDR1 SGHDT, CDR2 YYEEEE. The V end was cut by 4 bases, the J end by 1 base, with 12 bases between. Here the CDR3 reads CASSRRRGSGANVLTF. CDR3 in DNA: TGTGCCAGCAGCCGGAGGCGGGGTTCTGGGGCCAACGTCCTGACTTTC.

V usage is TRBV29-1 and J usage is TRBJ2-3; 10 bases match TRBD2. Looked up from germline, CDR1 is SQVTM and CDR2 is ANQGSEA. This CDR3 spans 16 amino acids. Trimming at V came to 0 bases and at J to 5 bases, leaving 8 bases not matched to a gene. DNA of the CDR3: TGCAGCGTTGAAGATTTGAGCGGGAGGGTAAAAGATACGCAGTATTTT. Translation: CSVEDLSGRVKDTQYF.

The chain recombines TRBV6-5 with TRBJ2-1; D might be TRBD2 (5 bases). CDR1 and CDR2 from the germline V gene are MNHEY and SVGAGI. The CDR3 consists of 14 residues. Between the trimmed V and J ends, which lost 2 bases and 10 bases, there was a span of 15 bases. CDR3 in amino acids: CASSYHLQGGEQFF. The CDR3 DNA follows: TGTGCCAGCAGTTACCACCTGCAAGGAGGCGAGCAGTTCTTC.

V is TRBV14 and J is TRBJ2-7; TRBD1 aligns across 8 bases. Trimming cost V 2 bases and J 0 bases; bases outside gene matches: 6. This CDR3 comprises 16 residues. Germline assignment: CDR1 SGHDN and CDR2 FVKESK. The CDR3 spells CASSQLDRGPSYEQYF. The CDR3 nucleotides are TGTGCCAGCAGCCAACTTGACAGGGGCCCCTCCTACGAGCAGTACTTC.

This chain joins TRBV27 and TRBJ1-4, with a tentative D call TRBD1 (5 bases). CDR1 is MNHEY and CDR2 is SMNVEV in the germline V gene (reference sequence). V lost 3 bases to trimming and J lost 8 bases, with 19 bases between them. The CDR3 runs 16 residues. CDR3 nucleotides: TGTGCCAGCAGTTTCCCTCAAGGGGCCCTTGGGGAAAAACTGTTTTTT. Translated, it gives CASSFPQGALGEKLFF.

The chain employs TRBV7-9 and TRBJ2-1, with 8 bases fitting TRBD2. CDR1 and CDR2 (germline): SEHNR, FQNEAQ (reference sequence). Trimming at V came to 7 bases and at J to 1 base, leaving 15 bases not matched to a gene. CDR3 length: 18 amino acids. The CDR3 sequence is CASIKNAGRARSYNEQFF. Here the CDR3 DNA reads TGTGCCAGCATAAAAAATGCCGGGAGGGCCAGGTCCTACAATGAGCAGTTCTTC.

The chain couples TRBV9 to TRBJ2-7, with 12 bases fitting TRBD2. The CDR3 runs to 15 residues. In germline, CDR1 is SGDLS, CDR2 YYNGEE. V was pared by 4 bases and J by 0 bases, with 2 bases of the junction left unmatched. In DNA form, the CDR3 reads TGTGCCAGCAGCACTAGCGGGGGGAGCTCCTACGAGCAGTACTTC. Protein sequence: CASSTSGGSSYEQYF.

The chain employs TRBV30 and TRBJ2-7; 14 bases align to TRBD2. Germline trimming cut 7 bases from V and 0 bases from J; bases unmatched to any gene: 5. The CDR3 is 15 residues long. Germline V gene data show CDR1 as GTSNPN and CDR2 as SVGIG (reference sequence). The CDR3 protein is CASGLAGGSSYEQYF. CDR3 sequence (DNA): TGTGCCTCAGGACTAGCGGGAGGATCCTCCTACGAGCAGTACTTC.

The chain combines TRBV4-3 with TRBJ2-3; the D gene is possibly TRBD1 (5 bases). V lost 0 bases, J lost 3 bases, and 16 bases lay in between. The CDR3 covers 17 residues. Germline CDR1 is LGHNA and CDR2 is YSLEER. CDR3: CASSQDPQRKGTDTQYF. Here the CDR3 DNA reads TGCGCCAGCAGCCAAGACCCCCAGAGGAAGGGGACAGATACGCAGTATTTT.

The table lists this clone with a count of one. Here the CDR3 reads CASSEARDGTSGKRKETQYF. In nucleotides, the CDR3 is TGTGCCAGCAGTGAAGCGCGGGACGGGACTAGCGGGAAGAGGAAAGAGACCCAGTACTTC. The V and J genes are TRBV2 and TRBJ2-5; 13 bases align to TRBD2. The germline V gene encodes CDR1 SNHLY and CDR2 FYNNEI. The junction had 13 bases not matched to a gene; V was cut back by 0 bases and J by 3 bases. This CDR3 is 20 amino acids long. Full variable domain (missing parts from reference TRBV2 and TRBJ2-5): EPEVTQTPSHQVTQMGQEVILRCVPISNHLYFYWYRQILGQKVEFLVSFYNNEISEKSEIFDDQFSVERPDGSNFTLKIRSTKLEDSAMYFCASSEARDGTSGKRKETQYFGPGTRLLVL.

V is TRBV23-1 and J is TRBJ1-4, with D maybe TRBD1 (6 bases). TRBV23-1 is labeled an ORF, and its function is uncertain. This CDR3 is 14 amino acids long. V was shortened by 7 bases and J by 7 bases, with 16 bases between the two germline ends. CDR3 DNA sequence: TGCGCCAGCACCACAGCGGGGGGCCGTGAAAAACTGTTTTTT. Amino acids: CASTTAGGREKLFF.

This clone was counted once. The chain has TRBV11-2 and TRBJ2-7; TRBD2 agrees at 14 bases. The CDR3 runs 18 residues. From germline, CDR1 is SGHAT and CDR2 FQNNGV. The V and J ends lost 4 bases and 0 bases, in that order; junction bases with no gene match: 8. The CDR3 here is CASSYGLAGGSSSYEQYF. DNA for the CDR3: TGTGCCAGCAGCTACGGACTAGCGGGGGGCTCTAGCTCCTACGAGCAGTACTTC.

CDR3 protein: CSVEARQGASKNIQYF. As DNA, the CDR3 is TGCAGCGTTGAGGCCCGACAGGGGGCCTCCAAAAACATTCAGTACTTC. The J gene is TRBJ2-4, the V gene TRBV29-1; 10 bases fit TRBD1. Germline CDR1 SQVTM, CDR2 ANQGSEA. This CDR3 spans 16 amino acids. The J segment lost 2 bases and the V segment lost 3 bases, leaving 7 bases of the junction unmatched.

In the case of this clone: Relative to the germline gene, one junction end is altered; a read error may explain this. The chain joins TRBV23-1 to TRBJ2-1; 9 nucleotides align to TRBD1. TRBV23-1 is recorded as an ORF, its role being uncertain. The CDR3 loop spans 10 amino acids. The CDR3 reads CASRDRATLF. CDR3 nucleotide sequence: TGCGCCAGCCGGGACAGGGCCACCCTCTTC.

This CDR3 reads CASSPSEGSYGYTF. For the CDR3, the DNA is TGCGCCAGCAGCCCCTCAGAGGGATCCTATGGCTACACCTTC. V usage is TRBV5-1 and J usage is TRBJ1-2; D unresolved. The CDR3 is made up of 14 amino acids. In germline, CDR1 is SGHRS, CDR2 YFSETQ. Trimming stripped 4 bases from V and 4 bases from J, with 14 bases between.

This clone was recorded a few times. This chain joins TRBV15 and TRBJ2-7; TRBD2 agrees at 7 bases. The germline V gene encodes CDR1 LNHNV and CDR2 YYDKDF (reference sequence). The CDR3 loop spans 16 amino acids. The ends lost 0 bases at V and 3 bases at J; junction bases unmatched: 8. The CDR3: CATSRDRPGRGYEQYF. The CDR3 DNA reads as TGTGCCACCAGCAGAGATCGGCCAGGGAGGGGCTACGAGCAGTACTTC.

This clone was seen just once. V gene TRBV25-1 combines with J gene TRBJ2-3; tentatively, D is TRBD1 (6 bases). V was clipped by 1 base and J by 3 bases, with 11 bases between them. The CDR3 is made up of 15 amino acids. Germline V lookup: CDR1 MGHDK, CDR2 SYGVNS. CDR3 nucleotide sequence: TGTGCCAGCAGTGAATTAGGCAGGGGAACAGATACGCAGTATTTT. It encodes CASSELGRGTDTQYF.

The chain has TRBV5-1 and TRBJ2-5; a possible D gene is TRBD1 (6 bases). Trimming shortened V by 3 bases and J by 4 bases, and 16 bases separated the two germline ends. In germline, CDR1 is SGHRS, CDR2 YFSETQ. The CDR3 consists of 15 residues. CDR3 DNA sequence: TGCGCCAGCAGCTCCGAGGGCAGGGGATCAGAGACCCAGTACTTC. Translation: CASSSEGRGSETQYF. Full variable domain (rest looked up from reference TRBV5-1 and TRBJ2-5): KAGVTQTPRYLIKTRGQQVTLSCSPISGHRSVSWYQQTPGQGLQFLFEYFSETQRNKGNFPGRFSGRQFSNSRSEMNVSTLELGDSALYLCASSSEGRGSETQYFGPGTRLLVL.

The rearrangement uses TRBV7-2 and TRBJ1-4, with a possible D match to TRBD1 (6 bases). Per the germline V gene, CDR1 is SGHTA and CDR2 is FQGNSA. The CDR3 length is 14 residues. V dropped 3 bases and J dropped 3 bases, with 8 bases sitting between them. The chain's CDR3 is CASSLAGANEKLFF. CDR3 nucleotides: TGTGCCAGCAGCTTGGCAGGGGCTAATGAAAAACTGTTTTTT.